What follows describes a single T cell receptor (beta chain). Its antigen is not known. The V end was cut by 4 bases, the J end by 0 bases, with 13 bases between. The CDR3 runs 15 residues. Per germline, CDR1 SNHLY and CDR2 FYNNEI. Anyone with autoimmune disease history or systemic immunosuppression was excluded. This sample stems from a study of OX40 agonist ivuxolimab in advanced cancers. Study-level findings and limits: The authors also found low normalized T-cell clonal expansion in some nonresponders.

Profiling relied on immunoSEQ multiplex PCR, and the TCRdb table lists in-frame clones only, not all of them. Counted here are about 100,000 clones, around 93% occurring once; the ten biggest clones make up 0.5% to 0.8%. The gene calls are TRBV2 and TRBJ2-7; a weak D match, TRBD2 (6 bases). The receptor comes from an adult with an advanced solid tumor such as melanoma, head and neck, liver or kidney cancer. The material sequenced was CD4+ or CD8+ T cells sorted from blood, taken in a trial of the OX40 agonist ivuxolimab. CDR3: CASSVRTTSSYEQYF. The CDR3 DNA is TGTGCCAGCAGTGTGAGGACTACCAGCTCCTACGAGCAGTACTTC.